This T cell receptor beta chain appears in the sequencing data of a study of blood T cell repertoires in COVID-19. Germline loops: CDR1 SGHTA, CDR2 FQGNSA. J gave up 10 bases and V 2 bases, and 5 bases lay outside the gene matches. The CDR3 length is 15 residues. The method was immunoSEQ multiplex PCR; TCRdb's version includes in-frame clones alone and lacks a portion of them. This table has about 180,000 clones, 83% appearing once. V usage is TRBV7-2 and J usage is TRBJ2-6; TRBD1 agrees at 10 bases. This receptor was taken from a human donor in a cohort sampled during active COVID-19. Material for sequencing was peripheral blood. The CDR3 coding sequence is TGTGCCAGCAGCTTAATGCCGGACAGGGGGAACGTCCTGACTTTC. Its translation: CASSLMPDRGNVLTF.